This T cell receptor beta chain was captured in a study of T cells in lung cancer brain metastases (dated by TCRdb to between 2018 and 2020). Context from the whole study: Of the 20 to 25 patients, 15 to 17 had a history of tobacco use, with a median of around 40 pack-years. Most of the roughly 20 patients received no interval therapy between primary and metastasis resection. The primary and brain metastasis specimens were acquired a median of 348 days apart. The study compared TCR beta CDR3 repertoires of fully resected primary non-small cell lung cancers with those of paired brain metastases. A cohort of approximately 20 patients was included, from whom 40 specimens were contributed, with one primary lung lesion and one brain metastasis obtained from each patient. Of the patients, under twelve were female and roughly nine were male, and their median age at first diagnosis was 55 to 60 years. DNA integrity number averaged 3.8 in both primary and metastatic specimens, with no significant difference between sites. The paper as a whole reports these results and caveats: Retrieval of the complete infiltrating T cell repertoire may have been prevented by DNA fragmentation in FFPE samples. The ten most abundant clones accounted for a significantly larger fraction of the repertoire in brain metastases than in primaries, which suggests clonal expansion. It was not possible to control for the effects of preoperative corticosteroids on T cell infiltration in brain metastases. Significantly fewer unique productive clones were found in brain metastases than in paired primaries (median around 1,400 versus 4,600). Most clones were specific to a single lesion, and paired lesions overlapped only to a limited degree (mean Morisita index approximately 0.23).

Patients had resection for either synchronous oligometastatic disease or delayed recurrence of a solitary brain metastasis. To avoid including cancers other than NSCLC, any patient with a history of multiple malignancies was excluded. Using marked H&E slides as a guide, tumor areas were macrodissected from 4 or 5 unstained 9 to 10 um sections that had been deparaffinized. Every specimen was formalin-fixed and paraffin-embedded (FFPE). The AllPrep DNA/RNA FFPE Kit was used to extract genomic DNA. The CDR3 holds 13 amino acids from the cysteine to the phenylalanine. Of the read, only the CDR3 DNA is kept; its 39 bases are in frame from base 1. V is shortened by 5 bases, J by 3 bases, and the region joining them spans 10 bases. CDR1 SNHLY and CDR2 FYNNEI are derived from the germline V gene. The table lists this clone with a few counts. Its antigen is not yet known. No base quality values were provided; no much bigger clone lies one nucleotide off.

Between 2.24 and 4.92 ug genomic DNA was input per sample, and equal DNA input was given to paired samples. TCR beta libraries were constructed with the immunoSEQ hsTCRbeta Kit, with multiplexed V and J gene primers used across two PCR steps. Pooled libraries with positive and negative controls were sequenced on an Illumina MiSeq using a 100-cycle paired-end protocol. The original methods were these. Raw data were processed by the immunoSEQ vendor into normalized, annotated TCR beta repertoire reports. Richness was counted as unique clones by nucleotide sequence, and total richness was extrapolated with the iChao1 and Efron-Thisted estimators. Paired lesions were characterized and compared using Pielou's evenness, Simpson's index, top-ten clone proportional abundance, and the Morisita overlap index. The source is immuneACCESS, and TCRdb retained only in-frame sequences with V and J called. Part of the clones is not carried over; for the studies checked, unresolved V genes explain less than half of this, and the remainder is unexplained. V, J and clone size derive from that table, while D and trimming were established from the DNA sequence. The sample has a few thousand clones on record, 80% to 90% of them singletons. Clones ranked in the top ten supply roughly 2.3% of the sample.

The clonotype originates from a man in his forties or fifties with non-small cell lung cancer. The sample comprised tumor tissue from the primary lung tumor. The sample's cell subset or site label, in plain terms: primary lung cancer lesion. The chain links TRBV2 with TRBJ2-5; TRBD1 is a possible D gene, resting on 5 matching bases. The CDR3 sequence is CASSPDTEETQYF. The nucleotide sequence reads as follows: TGTGCCAGCAGTCCGGACACAGAAGAGACCCAGTACTTC.